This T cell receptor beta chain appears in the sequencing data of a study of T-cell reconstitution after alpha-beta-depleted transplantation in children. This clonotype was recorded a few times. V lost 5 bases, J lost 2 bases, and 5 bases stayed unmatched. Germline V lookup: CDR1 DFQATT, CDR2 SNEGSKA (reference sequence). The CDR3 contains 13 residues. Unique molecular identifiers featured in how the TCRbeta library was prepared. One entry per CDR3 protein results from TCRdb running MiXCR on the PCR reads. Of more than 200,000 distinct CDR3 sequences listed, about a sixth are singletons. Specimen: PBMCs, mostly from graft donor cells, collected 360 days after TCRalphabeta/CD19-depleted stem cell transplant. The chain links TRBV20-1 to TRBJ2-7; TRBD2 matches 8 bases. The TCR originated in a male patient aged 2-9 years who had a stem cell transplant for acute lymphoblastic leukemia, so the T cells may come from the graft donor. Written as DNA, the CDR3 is TGCAGTGCTCCGGGACTAGGGACCTACGAGCAGTACTTC. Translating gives CSAPGLGTYEQYF.